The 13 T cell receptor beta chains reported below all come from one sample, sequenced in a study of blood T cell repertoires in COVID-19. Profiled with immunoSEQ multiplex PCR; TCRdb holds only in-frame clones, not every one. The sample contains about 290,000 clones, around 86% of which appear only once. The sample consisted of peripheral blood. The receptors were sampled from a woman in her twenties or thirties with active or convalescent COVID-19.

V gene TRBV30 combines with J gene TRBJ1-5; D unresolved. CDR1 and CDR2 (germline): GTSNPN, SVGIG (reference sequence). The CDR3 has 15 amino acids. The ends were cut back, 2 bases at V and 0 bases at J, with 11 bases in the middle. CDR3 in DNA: TGTGCCTGGAGTCCTGTCGGTTATAGCAATCAGCCCCAGCATTTT. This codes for CAWSPVGYSNQPQHF. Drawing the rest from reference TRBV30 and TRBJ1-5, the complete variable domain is SQTIHQWPATLVQPVGSPLSLECTVEGTSNPNLYWYRQAAGRGLQLLFYSVGIGQISSEVPQNLSASRPQDRQFILSSKKLLLSDSGFYLCAWSPVGYSNQPQHFGDGTRLSIL.

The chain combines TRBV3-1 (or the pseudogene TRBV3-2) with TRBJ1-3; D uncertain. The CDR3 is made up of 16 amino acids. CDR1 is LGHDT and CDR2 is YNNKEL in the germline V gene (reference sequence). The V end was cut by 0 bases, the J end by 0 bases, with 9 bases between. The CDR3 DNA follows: TGTGCCAGCAGCCAAGAACTCAGGTACTCTGGAAACACCATATATTTT. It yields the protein CASSQELRYSGNTIYF.

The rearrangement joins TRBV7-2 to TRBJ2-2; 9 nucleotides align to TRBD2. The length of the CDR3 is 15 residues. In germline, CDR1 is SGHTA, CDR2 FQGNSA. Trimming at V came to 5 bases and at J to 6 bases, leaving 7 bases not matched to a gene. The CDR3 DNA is TGTGCCAGCAGCCCGAGAGCGGGGGGCTCCGGGGAGCTGTTTTTT. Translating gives CASSPRAGGSGELFF. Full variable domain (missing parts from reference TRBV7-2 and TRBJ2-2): GAGVSQSPSNKVTEKGKDVELRCDPISGHTALYWYRQSLGQGLEFLIYFQGNSAPDKSGLPSDRFSAERTGGSVSTLTIQRTQQEDSAVYLCASSPRAGGSGELFFGEGSRLTVL.

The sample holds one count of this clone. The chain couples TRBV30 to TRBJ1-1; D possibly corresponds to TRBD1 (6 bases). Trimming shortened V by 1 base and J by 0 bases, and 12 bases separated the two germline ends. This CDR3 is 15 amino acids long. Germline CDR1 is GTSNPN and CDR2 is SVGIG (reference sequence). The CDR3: CAWSGTVFMNTEAFF. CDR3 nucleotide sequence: TGTGCCTGGAGTGGGACAGTTTTTATGAACACTGAAGCTTTCTTT.

The CDR3 loop is CASNGLAGGQGEQFF. Written as DNA, the CDR3 is TGTGCCAGCAACGGACTAGCGGGGGGACAGGGTGAGCAGTTCTTC. V gene TRBV9 combines with J gene TRBJ2-1; 14 positions agree with TRBD2. The length of the CDR3 is 15 residues. Germline lookup yields CDR1 SGDLS and CDR2 YYNGEE. Unmatched junction bases numbered 8, after V lost 6 bases and J lost 9 bases.

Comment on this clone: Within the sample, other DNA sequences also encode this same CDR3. The CDR3 is CASSIDQGGEAFF. DNA of the CDR3: TGTGCCAGTAGTATAGATCAAGGAGGTGAAGCTTTCTTT. The chain is built from TRBV19 and TRBJ1-1, with D uncertain. V lost 0 bases and J lost 7, with 9 bases in between. This CDR3 has 13 amino acids. Germline CDR1 reads LNHDA; CDR2 reads SQIVND (reference sequence).

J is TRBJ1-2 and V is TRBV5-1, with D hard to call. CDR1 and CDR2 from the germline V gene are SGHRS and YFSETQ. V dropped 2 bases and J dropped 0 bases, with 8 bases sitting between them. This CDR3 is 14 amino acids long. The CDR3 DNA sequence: TGCGCCAGCAGCTTAGAAAGCCCTAACTATGGCTACACCTTC. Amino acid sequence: CASSLESPNYGYTF.

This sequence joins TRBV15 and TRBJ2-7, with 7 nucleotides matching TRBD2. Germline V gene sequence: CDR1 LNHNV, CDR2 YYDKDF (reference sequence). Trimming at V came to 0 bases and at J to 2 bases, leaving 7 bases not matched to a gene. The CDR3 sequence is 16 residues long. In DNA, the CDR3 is TGTGCCACCAGCAGAGAAACCCGGGACTACCCCTACGAGCAGTACTTC. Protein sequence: CATSRETRDYPYEQYF.

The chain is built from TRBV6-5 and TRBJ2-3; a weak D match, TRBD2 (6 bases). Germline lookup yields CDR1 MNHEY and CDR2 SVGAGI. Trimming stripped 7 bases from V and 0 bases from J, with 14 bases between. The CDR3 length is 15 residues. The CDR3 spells CASTGGAFSTDTQYF. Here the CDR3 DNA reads TGTGCCAGCACGGGCGGGGCTTTTAGCACAGATACGCAGTATTTT.

The CDR3 DNA reads TGTGCCAGCAGCGTCGTAATGTCGGGTCTAGCGGGGACCGGGGAGCTGTTTTTT. Translating it yields CASSVVMSGLAGTGELFF. V gene TRBV9 combines with J gene TRBJ2-2; 9 nucleotides agree with TRBD2. In germline, CDR1 is SGDLS, CDR2 YYNGEE. The CDR3 length is 18 residues. V dropped 2 bases and J dropped 5; count of bases not matched to a gene: 13.

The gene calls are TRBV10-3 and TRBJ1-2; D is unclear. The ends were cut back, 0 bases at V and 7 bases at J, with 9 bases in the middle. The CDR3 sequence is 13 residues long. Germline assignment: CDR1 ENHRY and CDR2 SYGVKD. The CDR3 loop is CAISESEAGGYTF. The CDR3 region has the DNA TGTGCCATCAGTGAGTCTGAGGCCGGTGGCTACACCTTC.

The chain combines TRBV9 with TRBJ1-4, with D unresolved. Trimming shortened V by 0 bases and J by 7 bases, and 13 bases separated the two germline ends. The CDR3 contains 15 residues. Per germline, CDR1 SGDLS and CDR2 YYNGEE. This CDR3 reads CASSVGGGLAEKLFF. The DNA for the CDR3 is TGTGCCAGCAGCGTAGGTGGAGGCCTGGCTGAAAAACTGTTTTTT.

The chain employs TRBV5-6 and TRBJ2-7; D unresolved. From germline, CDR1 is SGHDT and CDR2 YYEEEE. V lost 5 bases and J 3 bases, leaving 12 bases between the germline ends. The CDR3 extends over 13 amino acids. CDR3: CASSMQAFYEQYF. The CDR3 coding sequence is TGTGCCAGCAGTATGCAGGCGTTCTACGAGCAGTACTTC.